The clone carrying this T cell receptor beta chain is a singleton in its sample. The source of the sample is a study of blood T cell repertoires in COVID-19. Trimming took 1 base from V and 0 from J; bases not matched to a gene: 11. Germline CDR1 and CDR2: SQVTM and ANQGSEA. This CDR3 comprises 19 residues. Assay: immunoSEQ multiplex PCR; the TCRdb copy retains only in-frame clones and omits some. The sample shows 120,000 or so clones, 70% to 80% of them seen only once. Sequences were obtained from peripheral blood. This chain connects TRBV29-1 to TRBJ2-3; 12 positions match TRBD2. This clonotype was obtained from a man aged 70 or older with acute or convalescent COVID-19. CDR3 bases: TGCAGCGTTGAAGGGACTAGCGGGACGGGCGGGGGAAGCACAGATACGCAGTATTTT. Translation: CSVEGTSGTGGGSTDTQYF.